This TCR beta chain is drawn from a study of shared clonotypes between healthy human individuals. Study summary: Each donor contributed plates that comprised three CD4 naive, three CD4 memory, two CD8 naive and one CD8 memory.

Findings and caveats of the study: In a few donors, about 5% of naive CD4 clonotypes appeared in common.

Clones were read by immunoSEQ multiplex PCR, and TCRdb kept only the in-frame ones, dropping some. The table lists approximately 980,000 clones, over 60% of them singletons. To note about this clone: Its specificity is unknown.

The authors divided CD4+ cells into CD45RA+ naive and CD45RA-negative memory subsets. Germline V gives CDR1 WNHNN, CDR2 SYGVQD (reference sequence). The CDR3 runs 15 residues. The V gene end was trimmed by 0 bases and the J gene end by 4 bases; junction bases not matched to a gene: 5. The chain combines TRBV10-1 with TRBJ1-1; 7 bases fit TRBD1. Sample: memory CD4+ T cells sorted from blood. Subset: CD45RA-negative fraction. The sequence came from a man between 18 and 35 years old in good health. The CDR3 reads CASSESTGRSTEAFF. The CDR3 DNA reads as TGCGCCAGCAGTGAGTCGACAGGGAGGTCCACTGAAGCTTTCTTT.